Below are 28 T cell receptor beta chains sequenced from a single sample in a study of cytomegalovirus exposure and HLA in healthy donors listed by TCRdb under 2017. Library creation used the immunoSEQ multiplex PCR assay. A mixture of 60 forward primers for TCR Vbeta segments and 13 reverse primers for TCR Jbeta segments was used in the multiplex PCR. Here the immuneACCESS table is served through TCRdb, limited to in-frame sequences with V and J called. Missing clones are a known gap in these copies; in checked studies unresolved V genes cover under half, and the rest lacks a known reason. This sample holds more than 90,000 clones; 75% were observed only once. The leading ten clones occupy about 10% of the sample. Sequenced sample: PBMCs. Receptors were obtained from a man aged 50 or older in good health and CMV-seronegative.

The chain links TRBV2 to TRBJ2-5; D remains unclear. The CDR3 length is 11 residues. V lost 5 bases to trimming and J lost 2 bases, with 3 bases between them. The germline CDR1 and CDR2 sequences are SNHLY and FYNNEI. The CDR3 is CASSIQETQYF. In nucleotides, the CDR3 is TGTGCCAGCAGTATACAAGAGACCCAGTACTTC.

The chain couples TRBV7-2 to TRBJ1-5; no clear D. Trimming removed 5 bases at V and 5 bases at J, with 16 bases between. The CDR3 spans 15 residues. CDR1 SGHTA and CDR2 FQGNSA come from the germline V gene. CDR3 nucleotide sequence: TGTGCCAGCAGCCGTAACGGCGGCTACGATCAGCCCCAGCATTTT. Protein: CASSRNGGYDQPQHF.

The gene calls are TRBV25-1 and TRBJ1-2, with 7 nucleotides matching TRBD1. Germline trimming cut 2 bases from V and 4 bases from J; bases unmatched to any gene: 4. The CDR3 has 14 residues. The germline gives CDR1 MGHDK, CDR2 SYGVNS. For the CDR3, the DNA is TGTGCCAGCAGTGAACAGGACAGGTTCTATGGCTACACCTTC. Amino acids: CASSEQDRFYGYTF.

By share, this clone ranks as medium-sized. This rearrangement joins TRBV2 to TRBJ2-2, with 11 nucleotides matching TRBD2. Germline CDR1 and CDR2: SNHLY and FYNNEI. V was clipped by 6 bases and J by 3 bases; unmatched bases: 6. The CDR3 consists of 16 residues. The CDR3 DNA sequence: TGTGCCAGCAGGGGTAGCGGGGGGGCCGACACCGGGGAGCTGTTTTTT. As protein: CASRGSGGADTGELFF.

This clone has a handful of counts. The rearrangement joins TRBV28 to TRBJ1-5; D is possibly TRBD1 (6 bases). CDR1 and CDR2 from the germline V gene are MDHEN and SYDVKM. Trimming stripped 6 bases from V and 1 base from J, with 13 bases between. The CDR3 is 15 residues long. In DNA form, the CDR3 reads TGTGCCAGCAGCCCCATAGACAGGAGCAATCAGCCCCAGCATTTT. Its protein product is CASSPIDRSNQPQHF.

The J gene is TRBJ2-3, the V gene TRBV11-2; D possibly corresponds to TRBD2 (6 bases). The CDR3 loop spans 18 amino acids. Germline CDR1 is SGHAT and CDR2 is FQNNGV. V was clipped by 2 bases and J by 1 base, with 19 bases between them. The CDR3 region is CASSLFGLGRGRTDTQYF. In DNA, the CDR3 is TGTGCCAGCAGCTTATTCGGTCTCGGGCGGGGACGCACAGATACGCAGTATTTT. The full variable domain, in which reference TRBV11-2 and TRBJ2-3 provide the parts outside the CDR3, is EAGVAQSPRYKIIEKRQSVAFWCNPISGHATLYWYQQILGQGPKLLIQFQNNGVVDDSQLPKDRFSAERLKGVDSTLKIQPAKLEDSAVYLCASSLFGLGRGRTDTQYFGPGTRLTVL.

The CDR3 DNA reads TGTGCCAGTAGTGTAACAACTAATGAAAAACTGTTTTTT. It yields the protein CASSVTTNEKLFF. This chain uses TRBV19 with TRBJ1-4; no clear D gene. Germline CDR1 is LNHDA and CDR2 is SQIVND (reference sequence). This CDR3 is 13 amino acids long. With 5 bases removed from V and 0 bases from J, the gap between germline ends came to 4 bases. Full variable domain (remainder filled in from reference TRBV19 and TRBJ1-4): DGGITQSPKYLFRKEGQNVTLSCEQNLNHDAMYWYRQDPGQGLRLIYYSQIVNDFQKGDIAEGYSVSREKKESFPLTVTSAQKNPTAFYLCASSVTTNEKLFFGSGTQLSVL.

This clone was recorded a few times. The rearrangement links TRBV9 to TRBJ1-3; D possibly corresponds to TRBD1 (5 bases). Germline lookup yields CDR1 SGDLS and CDR2 YYNGEE. The V end lost 3 bases, the J end lost 1 base, and 8 bases lay between the germline ends. The CDR3 runs 14 residues. The CDR3 DNA follows: TGTGCCAGCAGCGGACAGCCTTCTGGAAACACCATATATTTT. Its translation: CASSGQPSGNTIYF.

The gene calls are TRBV7-9 and TRBJ1-6; D is perhaps TRBD1 (5 bases). Trimming removed 5 bases at V and 4 bases at J, with 18 bases between. This CDR3 is 17 amino acids long. Germline loops: CDR1 SEHNR, CDR2 FQNEAQ (reference sequence). The CDR3 nucleotides are TGTGCCAGCAGCACAGCTTGGGGGGACGGATATAATTCACCCCTCCACTTT. Its protein is CASSTAWGDGYNSPLHF.

The J gene is TRBJ1-3, the V gene TRBV5-5; D unresolved. Germline CDR1 is SGHKS and CDR2 is YYEKEE (reference sequence). The CDR3 is 13 residues long. Trimming removed 4 bases from V and 4 bases from J, with 9 bases in between. CDR3 sequence (DNA): TGTGCCAGCAGCGTACCGGGAGGAAACACCATATATTTT. It yields the protein CASSVPGGNTIYF. Full variable domain (rest looked up from reference TRBV5-5 and TRBJ1-3): DAGVTQSPTHLIKTRGQQVTLRCSPISGHKSVSWYQQVLGQGPQFIFQYYEKEERGRGNFPDRFSARQFPNYSSELNVNALLLGDSALYLCASSVPGGNTIYFGEGSWLTVV.

The chain is built from TRBV28 and TRBJ1-4; maybe TRBD1 (5 bases). V lost 2 bases, J lost 7 bases, and 11 bases lay in between. Germline CDR1 MDHEN, CDR2 SYDVKM. The CDR3 is 14 residues long. The CDR3 DNA is TGTGCCAGCAGTTTAGAGGGCGGGGGTGAAAAACTGTTTTTT. Its translation is CASSLEGGGEKLFF.

This clone was recorded only once. This rearrangement joins TRBV28 to TRBJ2-4, with a possible D match to TRBD2 (6 bases). Trimming pared 5 bases from V and 10 bases from J, leaving 24 bases between. This CDR3 region has 16 residues. Germline lookup yields CDR1 MDHEN and CDR2 SYDVKM. CDR3 DNA sequence: TGTGCCAGCAGTCCCCTGGGCGGGGAAGATTTATGGATTCAGTACTTC. Its translation: CASSPLGGEDLWIQYF.

The chain carries TRBV6-5 and TRBJ2-5; 9 bases are a match to TRBD2. The trim removed 9 bases at V and 4 bases at J, leaving 12 bases unmatched. This CDR3 comprises 15 residues. The germline V gene has CDR1 MNHEY and CDR2 SVGAGI. For the CDR3, the DNA is TGTGCCAGTTCCCCGGGACTAGCACGCTCAGAGACCCAGTACTTC. Protein: CASSPGLARSETQYF.

The V gene is TRBV6-1, the J gene TRBJ2-7, with D possibly TRBD1 on 5 matching bases. V was trimmed by 6 bases and J by 0 bases, leaving 9 bases between them. Germline lookup yields CDR1 MNHNS and CDR2 SASEGT. The CDR3 loop spans 13 amino acids. The CDR3 nucleotides read TGTGCCAGCAGAGGGGTCAGCTCCTACGAGCAGTACTTC. It specifies CASRGVSSYEQYF.

The chain links TRBV7-2 to TRBJ2-4; 8 nucleotides line up with TRBD1. This CDR3 is 14 amino acids long. Germline V lookup: CDR1 SGHTA, CDR2 FQGNSA. V was pared by 4 bases and J by 9 bases, with 8 bases of the junction left unmatched. CDR3 region: CASSSPDRGVIQYF. For the CDR3, the DNA is TGTGCCAGCAGCTCACCCGACAGGGGTGTCATTCAGTACTTC.

The chain carries TRBV5-1 and TRBJ2-5; 15 nucleotides align to TRBD2. Germline assignment: CDR1 SGHRS and CDR2 YFSETQ. The ends lost 4 bases at V and 4 bases at J; junction bases unmatched: 5. The CDR3 covers 16 residues. The CDR3, as DNA: TGCGCCAGCAGCAAGGGGACTAGCGGGGGGCGAGAGACCCAGTACTTC. Translation gives CASSKGTSGGRETQYF.

The chain carries TRBV10-3 and TRBJ2-6, with D maybe TRBD1 (6 bases). Trimming shortened V by 8 bases and J by 0 bases, and 14 bases separated the two germline ends. This CDR3 region has 16 residues. CDR1 ENHRY and CDR2 SYGVKD come from the germline V gene. CDR3 sequence (DNA): TGTGCCATCTCGGGACACGGAGACTCTGGGGCCAACGTCCTGACTTTC. This encodes CAISGHGDSGANVLTF.

The CDR3 spells CASSLSGRGPQYEQYF. The CDR3 DNA reads as TGTGCCAGCAGCCTATCGGGGCGGGGGCCACAATACGAGCAGTACTTC. V gene TRBV7-6 combines with J gene TRBJ2-7, with D possibly matching TRBD2 (7 bases). Trimming took 5 bases from V and 4 from J, leaving 21 bases between them. This CDR3 contains 16 residues. Per germline, CDR1 SGHVS and CDR2 FNYEAQ.

The CDR3 region is CASSPLRPDQPQHF. CDR3 DNA sequence: TGTGCCAGCAGTCCGCTGAGGCCTGATCAGCCCCAGCATTTT. The chain links TRBV27 to TRBJ1-5; D uncertain. Germline CDR1 is MNHEY and CDR2 is SMNVEV (reference sequence). The CDR3 covers 14 residues. The V end lost 5 bases, the J end lost 5 bases, and 13 bases lay between the germline ends.

The rearrangement uses TRBV28 and TRBJ1-3, with 8 bases matching TRBD1. The CDR3 is 16 residues long. V was pared by 5 bases and J by 0 bases, with 6 bases of the junction left unmatched. Germline V gene lookup returns CDR1 MDHEN and CDR2 SYDVKM. The CDR3 coding sequence is TGTGCCAGCAGTGCCCGGGACAGGAGCTCTGGAAACACCATATATTTT. Protein product: CASSARDRSSGNTIYF.

This clone was seen only a few times. The gene calls are TRBV4-2 and TRBJ1-1, with D possibly TRBD1 on 6 matching bases. The CDR3 is made up of 15 amino acids. Trimming removed 3 bases at V and 0 bases at J, with 11 bases between. Looked up from germline, CDR1 is LGHNA and CDR2 is YNFKEQ. The CDR3 loop is CASSQYDRLNTEAFF. CDR3 coding DNA: TGTGCCAGCAGCCAGTATGACAGGCTGAACACTGAAGCTTTCTTT.

This clone turned up a few times. The gene calls are TRBV4-1 and TRBJ2-2; TRBD1 aligns across 7 bases. CDR3 length: 14 residues. The J segment lost 4 bases and the V segment lost 8 bases, leaving 7 bases of the junction unmatched. CDR1 MGHRA and CDR2 YSYEKL come from the germline V gene. This CDR3 is CASRDRAGTGELFF. CDR3 in DNA: TGCGCCAGCCGAGACAGGGCGGGCACCGGGGAGCTGTTTTTT.

This sequence joins TRBV29-1 and TRBJ2-3, with 11 bases aligning to TRBD1. The CDR3 consists of 14 residues. The junction had 8 bases not matched to a gene; V was cut back by 7 bases and J by 5 bases. Germline V gene sequence: CDR1 SQVTM, CDR2 ANQGSEA. This CDR3 reads CSATDRGREDTQYF. Written as DNA, the CDR3 is TGCAGCGCTACGGACAGGGGGCGCGAAGATACGCAGTATTTT.

The chain links TRBV7-3 to TRBJ2-1; 10 bases align to TRBD2. V lost 3 bases, J lost 3 bases, and 5 bases stayed unmatched. The germline V gene encodes CDR1 SGHTA and CDR2 FQGTGA. There are 16 residues in the CDR3. CDR3 nucleotides: TGTGCCAGCAGCTTCCTGAAGCGGGGGGGCTACAATGAGCAGTTCTTC. Its translation is CASSFLKRGGYNEQFF.

This clone was counted only a few times. The chain combines TRBV6-5 with TRBJ2-7, with D maybe TRBD1 (5 bases). The CDR3 length is 12 residues. V shed 3 bases and J shed 6 bases, with 9 bases lying between them. Germline V gene sequence: CDR1 MNHEY, CDR2 SVGAGI. This CDR3 reads CASSYAGREQYF. In DNA, the CDR3 is TGTGCCAGCAGTTATGCAGGGCGCGAGCAGTACTTC.

The CDR3 DNA follows: TGTGCCAGCAGCGTAGCTTTGGGGGAGGGGTTCTACGAGCAGTACTTC. Residues: CASSVALGEGFYEQYF. The chain has TRBV9 and TRBJ2-7, with 7 nucleotides matching TRBD2. The trim removed 0 bases at V and 3 bases at J, leaving 9 bases unmatched. The CDR3 sequence is 16 residues long. The germline V gene has CDR1 SGDLS and CDR2 YYNGEE.

The V gene is TRBV27, the J gene TRBJ1-6, with 8 nucleotides matching TRBD1. V lost 5 bases to trimming and J lost 8 bases; unmatched junction nucleotides: 14. The CDR3 is made up of 17 amino acids. Per the germline V gene, CDR1 is MNHEY and CDR2 is SMNVEV (reference sequence). The CDR3 nucleotides read TGTGCCAGCAGTGTTACATTACCGGGACAGGTCTATTCACCCCTCCACTTT. Protein: CASSVTLPGQVYSPLHF.

This clone is termed medium-sized. The chain combines TRBV2 with TRBJ1-5, with 7 positions matching TRBD1. Germline trimming cut 7 bases from V and 3 bases from J; bases unmatched to any gene: 6. The germline CDR1 and CDR2 sequences are SNHLY and FYNNEI. The CDR3 has 14 residues. The CDR3 protein is CASTDRENNQPQHF. The DNA for the CDR3 is TGTGCCAGCACCGACAGGGAGAACAATCAGCCCCAGCATTTT.